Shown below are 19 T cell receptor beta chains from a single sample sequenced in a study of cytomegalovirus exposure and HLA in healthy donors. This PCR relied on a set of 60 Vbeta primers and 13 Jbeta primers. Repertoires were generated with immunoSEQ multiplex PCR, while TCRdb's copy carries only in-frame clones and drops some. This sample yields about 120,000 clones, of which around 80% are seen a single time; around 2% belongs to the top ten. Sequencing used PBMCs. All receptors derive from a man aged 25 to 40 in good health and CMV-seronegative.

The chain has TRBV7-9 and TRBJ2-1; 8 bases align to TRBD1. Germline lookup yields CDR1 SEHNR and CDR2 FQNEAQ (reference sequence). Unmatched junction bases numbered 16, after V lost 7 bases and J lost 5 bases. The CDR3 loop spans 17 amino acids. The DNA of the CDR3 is TGTGCCAGCACTTCAGAGGCCGGACAGGGCCCAGACAATGAGCAGTTCTTC. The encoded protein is CASTSEAGQGPDNEQFF.

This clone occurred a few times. CDR3 residues: CASSPWTSGDQETQYF. The CDR3 region has the DNA TGTGCCAGTAGCCCCTGGACTAGCGGGGACCAAGAGACCCAGTACTTC. This rearrangement joins TRBV19 to TRBJ2-5; 12 bases map to TRBD2. The CDR3 spans 16 residues. Looked up from germline, CDR1 is LNHDA and CDR2 is SQIVND (reference sequence). V was clipped by 6 bases and J by 0 bases; unmatched bases: 5.

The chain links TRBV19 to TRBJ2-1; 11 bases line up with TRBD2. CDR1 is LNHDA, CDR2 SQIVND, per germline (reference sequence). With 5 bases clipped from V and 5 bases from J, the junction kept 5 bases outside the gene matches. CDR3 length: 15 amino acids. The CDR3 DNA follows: TGTGCCAGTAGTGAACTAGCGGGGGTAAACAATGAGCAGTTCTTC. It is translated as CASSELAGVNNEQFF. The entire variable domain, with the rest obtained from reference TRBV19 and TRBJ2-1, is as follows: DGGITQSPKYLFRKEGQNVTLSCEQNLNHDAMYWYRQDPGQGLRLIYYSQIVNDFQKGDIAEGYSVSREKKESFPLTVTSAQKNPTAFYLCASSELAGVNNEQFFGPGTRLTVL.

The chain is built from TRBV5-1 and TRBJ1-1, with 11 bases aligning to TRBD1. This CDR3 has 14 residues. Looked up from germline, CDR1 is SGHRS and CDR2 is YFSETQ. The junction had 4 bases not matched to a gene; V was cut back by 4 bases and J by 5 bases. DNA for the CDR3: TGCGCCAGCAGCCTAGGGACAGGGGGTACTGAAGCTTTCTTT. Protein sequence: CASSLGTGGTEAFF.

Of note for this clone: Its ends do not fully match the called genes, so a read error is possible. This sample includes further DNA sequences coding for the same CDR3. The CDR3 loop is CASSVGAGANEKLFF. DNA for the CDR3: TGCGCCAGCAGCGTAGGAGCAGGGGCTAATGAAAAACTGTTTTTT. J is TRBJ1-4 and V is TRBV9; the D gene is possibly TRBD1 (6 bases). Germline V gene lookup returns CDR1 SGDLS and CDR2 YYNGEE. This CDR3 spans 15 amino acids. The full variable domain, in which reference TRBV9 and TRBJ1-4 provide the parts outside the CDR3, is DSGVTQTPKHLITATGQRVTLRCSPRSGDLSVYWYQQSLDQGLQFLIQYYNGEERAKGNILERFSAQQFPDLHSELNLSSLELGDSALYFCASSVGAGANEKLFFGSGTQLSVL.

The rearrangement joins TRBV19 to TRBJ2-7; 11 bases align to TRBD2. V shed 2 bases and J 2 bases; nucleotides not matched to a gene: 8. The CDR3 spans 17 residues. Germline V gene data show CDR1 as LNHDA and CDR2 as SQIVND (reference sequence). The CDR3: CASSIIGGLAATYEQYF. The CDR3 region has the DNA TGTGCCAGTAGTATAATAGGGGGACTAGCGGCGACCTACGAGCAGTACTTC.

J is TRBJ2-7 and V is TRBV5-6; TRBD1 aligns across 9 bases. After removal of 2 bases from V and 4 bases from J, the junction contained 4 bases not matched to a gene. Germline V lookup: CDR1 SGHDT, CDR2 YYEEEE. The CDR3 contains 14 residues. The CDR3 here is CASSFRGQGYEQYF. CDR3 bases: TGTGCCAGCAGCTTCCGGGGACAGGGTTACGAGCAGTACTTC. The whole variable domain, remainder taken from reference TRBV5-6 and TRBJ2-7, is DAGVTQSPTHLIKTRGQQVTLRCSPKSGHDTVSWYQQALGQGPQFIFQYYEEEERQRGNFPDRFSGHQFPNYSSELNVNALLLGDSALYLCASSFRGQGYEQYFGPGTRLTVT.

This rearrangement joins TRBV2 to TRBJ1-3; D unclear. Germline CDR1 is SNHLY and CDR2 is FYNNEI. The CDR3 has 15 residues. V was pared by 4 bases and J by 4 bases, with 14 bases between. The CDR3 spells CASSAGRVPGNTIYF. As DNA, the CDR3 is TGTGCCAGCAGTGCGGGGAGAGTTCCCGGAAACACCATATATTTT.

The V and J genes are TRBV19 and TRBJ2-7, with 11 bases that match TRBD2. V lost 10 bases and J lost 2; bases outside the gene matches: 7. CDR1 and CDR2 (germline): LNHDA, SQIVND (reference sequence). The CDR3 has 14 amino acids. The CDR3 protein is CATHGLAGPYEQYF. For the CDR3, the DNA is TGTGCCACCCACGGACTAGCGGGCCCCTACGAGCAGTACTTC.

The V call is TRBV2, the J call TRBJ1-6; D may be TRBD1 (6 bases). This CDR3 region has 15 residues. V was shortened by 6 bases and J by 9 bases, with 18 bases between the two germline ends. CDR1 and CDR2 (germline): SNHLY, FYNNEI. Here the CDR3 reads CASSQRQDIGSPLHF. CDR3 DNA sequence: TGTGCCAGCAGCCAAAGACAGGACATAGGTTCACCCCTCCACTTT. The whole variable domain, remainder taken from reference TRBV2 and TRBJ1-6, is EPEVTQTPSHQVTQMGQEVILRCVPISNHLYFYWYRQILGQKVEFLVSFYNNEISEKSEIFDDQFSVERPDGSNFTLKIRSTKLEDSAMYFCASSQRQDIGSPLHFGNGTRLTVT.

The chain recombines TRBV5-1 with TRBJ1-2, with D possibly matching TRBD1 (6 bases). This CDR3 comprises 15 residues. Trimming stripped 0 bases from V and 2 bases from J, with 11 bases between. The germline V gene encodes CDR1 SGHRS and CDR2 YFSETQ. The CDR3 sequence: CASSLARTDNYGYTF. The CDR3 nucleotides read TGCGCCAGCAGCTTGGCCCGGACAGACAACTATGGCTACACCTTC.

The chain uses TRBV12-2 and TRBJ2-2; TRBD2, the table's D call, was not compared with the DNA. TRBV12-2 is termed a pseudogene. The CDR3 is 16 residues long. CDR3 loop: CASRLRGGGDTGELFF. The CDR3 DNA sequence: TGTGCAAGTCGCTTAAGGGGGGGAGGAGACACCGGGGAGCTGTTTTTT.

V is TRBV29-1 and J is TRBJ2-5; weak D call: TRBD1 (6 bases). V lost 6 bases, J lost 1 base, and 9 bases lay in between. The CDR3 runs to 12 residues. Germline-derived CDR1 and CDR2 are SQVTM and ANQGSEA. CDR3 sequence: CSVGQPQETQYF. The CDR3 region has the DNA TGCAGCGTCGGACAGCCCCAAGAGACCCAGTACTTC.

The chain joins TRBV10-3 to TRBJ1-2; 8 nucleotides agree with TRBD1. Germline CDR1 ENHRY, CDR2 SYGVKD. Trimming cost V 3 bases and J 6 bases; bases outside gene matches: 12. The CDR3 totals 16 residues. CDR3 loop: CAISDHPTGEGHGYTF. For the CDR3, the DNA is TGTGCCATCAGTGACCATCCGACAGGGGAAGGGCATGGCTACACCTTC.

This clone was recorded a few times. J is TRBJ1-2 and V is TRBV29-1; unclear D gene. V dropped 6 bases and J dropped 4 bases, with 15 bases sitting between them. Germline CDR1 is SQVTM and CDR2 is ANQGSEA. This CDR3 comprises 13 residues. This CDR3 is CSVARSLGYGYTF. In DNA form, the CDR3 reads TGCAGCGTCGCCCGGTCCCTAGGCTATGGCTACACCTTC.

The CDR3 region is CASSTYRDGDYEQYF. Here the CDR3 DNA reads TGTGCCAGCAGCACCTACAGGGATGGGGACTACGAGCAGTACTTC. This sequence joins TRBV11-2 and TRBJ2-7, with D possibly matching TRBD1 (6 bases). The ends were cut back, 5 bases at V and 3 bases at J, with 17 bases in the middle. From germline, CDR1 is SGHAT and CDR2 FQNNGV. The CDR3 loop spans 15 amino acids.

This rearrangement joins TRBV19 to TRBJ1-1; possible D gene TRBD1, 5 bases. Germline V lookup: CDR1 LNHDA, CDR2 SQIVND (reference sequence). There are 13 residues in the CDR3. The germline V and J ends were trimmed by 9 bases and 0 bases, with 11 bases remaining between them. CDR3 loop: CASYKTVNTEAFF. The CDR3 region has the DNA TGTGCCAGCTACAAGACAGTGAACACTGAAGCTTTCTTT.

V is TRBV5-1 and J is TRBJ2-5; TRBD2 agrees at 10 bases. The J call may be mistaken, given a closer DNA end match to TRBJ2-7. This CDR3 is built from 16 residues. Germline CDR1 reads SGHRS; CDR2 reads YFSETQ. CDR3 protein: CASKSGGALTTYEQYF. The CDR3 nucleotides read TGCGCCAGCAAAAGCGGGGGGGCCCTTACAACCTACGAGCAGTACTTC.

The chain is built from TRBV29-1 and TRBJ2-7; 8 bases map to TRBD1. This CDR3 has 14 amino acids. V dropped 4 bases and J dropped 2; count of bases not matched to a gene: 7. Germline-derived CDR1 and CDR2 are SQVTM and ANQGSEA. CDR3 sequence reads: CSVGPRQGPYEQYF. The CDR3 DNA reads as TGCAGCGTTGGTCCGAGACAGGGGCCCTACGAGCAGTACTTC.